This TCR beta chain was captured by sequencing in a study of cytomegalovirus exposure and HLA in healthy donors. PCR amplification relied on 60 Vbeta primers (plus 13 Jbeta primers). This table comes from immunoSEQ multiplex PCR, and its TCRdb copy is limited to in-frame clones, with some not included. The top ten clones hold roughly 1.4% of a sample with some 180,000 clones, 80% of them seen once. Regarding the study as a whole: In a later analysis, at a false discovery rate of 0.05, about 16,000 TCR beta sequences matched HLA alleles.

The CDR3 is made up of 15 amino acids. The ends were cut back, 1 base at V and 8 bases at J, with 15 bases in the middle. Germline CDR1 and CDR2: SSHAT and FNYEAQ (reference sequence). Concerning this clone itself: No antigen is known for it.

Specimen: PBMCs. The TCR originated in a girl aged 10-17 years in good health and CMV-seropositive. The chain recombines TRBV7-7 with TRBJ1-3; the D gene is possibly TRBD1 (6 bases). The CDR3 spells CASSLDGGPGDTIYF. In nucleotides, the CDR3 is TGTGCCAGCAGCTTAGATGGGGGCCCTGGGGACACCATATATTTT.